Below are 17 T cell receptor beta chains sequenced from a single sample in a study of T cell repertoires in cytomegalovirus infection. TCRdb fed the reads into MiXCR, producing one record per CDR3 protein. The table lists about half a million distinct CDR3 sequences, 30% to 35% of them singletons. Their target antigens are unknown. Sequences were derived from cultured PBMCs, sampled from culture after CMV antigen stimulation. These receptors came from a human donor in good health (CMV status not recorded). Some clones in this sample may be carry-over from other donors' samples.

This clonotype showed up just a few times. The chain joins TRBV10-3 to TRBJ2-1, with D unresolved. Germline CDR1 and CDR2: ENHRY and SYGVKD. The length of the CDR3 is 15 residues. Trimming pared 7 bases from V and 4 bases from J, leaving 17 bases between. In DNA, the CDR3 is TGTGCCATCATGTCGGGTCTCCGATCGTACAATGAGCAGTTCTTC. This gives the protein CAIMSGLRSYNEQFF.

This clonotype has a count of ten or more. At one end, the junction sequence differs from germline, possibly due to a read error. The genes are TRBV7-2 and TRBJ1-1; D may be TRBD1 (6 bases). The CDR3 covers 12 residues. The germline V gene has CDR1 SGHTA and CDR2 FQGNSA. The CDR3 is CASRFSTGSLLW. For the CDR3, the DNA is TGTGCCAGCAGGTTTTCGACAGGTTCCCTCCTTTGG.

The rearrangement links TRBV4-1 to TRBJ1-1; possible D gene TRBD1, 6 bases. The CDR3 consists of 15 residues. Trimming left V 6 bases short and J 1 base short, with 15 bases between. Germline V lookup: CDR1 MGHRA, CDR2 YSYEKL. CDR3 sequence (DNA): TGCGCCAGCAGTCACGTACAGGGCCCGAACACTGAAGCTTTCTTT. Its translation is CASSHVQGPNTEAFF.

V gene TRBV29-1 combines with J gene TRBJ2-2; 10 bases are a match to TRBD2. Germline V gene lookup returns CDR1 SQVTM and CDR2 ANQGSEA. The CDR3 is 15 amino acids. V lost 3 bases and J lost 2; bases outside the gene matches: 3. The CDR3 bases are TGCAGCGTTGACGCTAGCGGGAGTAACACCGGGGAGCTGTTTTTT. It translates to CSVDASGSNTGELFF.

The J gene is TRBJ2-1, the V gene TRBV7-4; the D gene is possibly TRBD1 (5 bases). The CDR3 totals 14 residues. CDR1 is SGHVT, CDR2 SQSDAQ, per germline. Trimming removed 1 base from V and 5 bases from J, with 9 bases in between. In nucleotides, the CDR3 is TGTGCCAGCAGCTTAGGACAGAGCAACAATGAGCAGTTCTTC. Translation: CASSLGQSNNEQFF. The full variable domain, rest sourced from reference TRBV7-4 and TRBJ2-1, is GAGVSQSPRYKVAKRGRDVALRCDSISGHVTLYWYRQTLGQGSEVLTYSQSDAQRDKSGRPSGRFSAERPERSVSTLKIQRTEQGDSAVYLCASSLGQSNNEQFFGPGTRLTVL.

In this sample, this clonotype turned up a few times. The V gene is TRBV4-3, the J gene TRBJ2-5; D may correspond to TRBD1 or TRBD2 (5 bases each). Germline loops: CDR1 LGHNA, CDR2 YSLEER. With 3 bases removed from V and 3 bases from J, the gap between germline ends came to 23 bases. The CDR3 extends over 18 amino acids. The CDR3 sequence: CASSQPSEGLPHEETQYF. In DNA, the CDR3 is TGCGCCAGCAGCCAGCCGAGCGAGGGGCTCCCCCACGAAGAGACCCAGTACTTC.

Turning to this clonotype: At one boundary the junction diverges from the germline segment, which might be a read error. The chain joins TRBV7-9 to TRBJ2-1; TRBD2 matches 13 bases. The CDR3 is 15 amino acids. Germline V lookup: CDR1 SEHNR, CDR2 FQNEAQ (reference sequence). The CDR3 DNA reads as TGTGCCAGCAGCAAGCCGGGACTAGCGGGAAATGGGCAGTTCTTC. This encodes CASSKPGLAGNGQFF.

Only one count was recorded for this clonotype. The CDR3 DNA is TGTGCCAGCAGTGCAAGACAGGGGGGGACCGGGGAGCTGTTTTTT. It encodes CASSARQGGTGELFF. This chain connects TRBV2 to TRBJ2-2; 9 positions agree with TRBD1. The ends lost 4 bases at V and 5 bases at J; junction bases unmatched: 5. In germline, CDR1 is SNHLY, CDR2 FYNNEI. The CDR3 totals 15 residues.

The rearrangement uses TRBV6-1 and TRBJ2-2; D possibly corresponds to TRBD2 (5 bases). Germline CDR1 MNHNS, CDR2 SASEGT. The CDR3 contains 16 residues. The V and J ends lost 3 bases and 0 bases respectively, with 11 bases between them. The CDR3 loop is CASSDGLSTNTGELFF. The CDR3 DNA reads as TGTGCCAGCAGTGACGGACTCTCAACGAACACCGGGGAGCTGTTTTTT.

This CDR3 is CGTAISTYNEQFF. Written as DNA, the CDR3 is TGTGGGACGGCAATATCGACCTACAATGAGCAGTTCTTC. The chain is built from TRBV7-2 and TRBJ2-1; unclear D gene. Germline CDR1 reads SGHTA; CDR2 reads FQGNSA. The CDR3 has 13 amino acids.

The chain carries TRBV6-2 or TRBV6-3 and TRBJ1-2, with 10 bases aligning to TRBD1. Germline V lookup: CDR1 MNHEY, CDR2 SVGEGT. J gave up 5 bases and V 2 bases, and 11 bases lay outside the gene matches. This CDR3 has 17 amino acids. CDR3 sequence reads: CASSYEGTGVAVYGYTF. The DNA of the CDR3 is TGTGCCAGCAGTTACGAGGGGACAGGGGTCGCGGTATATGGCTACACCTTC.

This chain connects TRBV6-9 to TRBJ2-7; 8 nucleotides line up with TRBD2. CDR1 and CDR2 from the germline V gene are MNHGY and SVAAGI. This CDR3 is built from 14 residues. With 4 bases clipped from V and 4 bases from J, the junction kept 6 bases outside the gene matches. In DNA form, the CDR3 reads TGTGCCAGCAGTTGGAGTGAGCGGGAGTACGAGCAGTACGTC. It codes for CASSWSEREYEQYV.

This clonotype was counted a few times. The chain couples TRBV9 to TRBJ2-2, with D possibly matching TRBD2 (5 bases). Trimming stripped 4 bases from V and 8 bases from J, with 18 bases between. The length of the CDR3 is 15 residues. Germline CDR1 reads SGDLS; CDR2 reads YYNGEE. The CDR3 nucleotides read TGTGCCAGCAGCCCGACGTGGACTGGGAGAGGGGAGCTGTTTTTT. It specifies CASSPTWTGRGELFF.

This clonotype was observed a handful of times. The chain couples TRBV7-3 to TRBJ2-1, with 9 bases aligning to TRBD2. The germline V gene encodes CDR1 SGHTA and CDR2 FQGTGA. CDR3 length: 16 residues. After removal of 5 bases from V and 7 bases from J, the junction contained 12 bases not matched to a gene. CDR3 nucleotide sequence: TGTGCCAGCAGCCCACGTAGCGGGAGTACGGGGAATGAGCAGTTCTTC. It encodes CASSPRSGSTGNEQFF.

In its sample, this clonotype was seen a few times. The rearrangement joins TRBV9 to TRBJ2-3; tentative D call: TRBD2 (5 bases). V was clipped by 0 bases and J by 2 bases, with 13 bases between them. This CDR3 region has 16 residues. The germline V gene has CDR1 SGDLS and CDR2 YYNGEE. Here the CDR3 DNA reads TGTGCCAGCAGCGTAGACCCTAGCAGAAACACAGATACGCAGTATTTT. Its translation is CASSVDPSRNTDTQYF.

This clonotype appeared a few times. The rearrangement links TRBV7-2 to TRBJ1-3; D is undetermined. Germline V gene data show CDR1 as SGHTA and CDR2 as FQGNSA. This CDR3 is built from 15 residues. V gave up 3 bases and J gave up 0 bases, with 9 bases separating them. The CDR3 here is CASSLYADSGNTIYF. The CDR3 nucleotides read TGTGCCAGCAGCTTGTACGCGGACTCTGGAAACACCATATATTTT.

This clonotype was found many times. CDR3 residues: CASSLGALPTETQYF. DNA of the CDR3: TGTGCCAGCAGCTTAGGAGCACTACCCACCGAGACCCAGTACTTC. This sequence joins TRBV7-6 and TRBJ2-5, with D unresolved. From germline, CDR1 is SGHVS and CDR2 FNYEAQ. Trimming shortened V by 1 base and J by 5 bases, and 14 bases separated the two germline ends. CDR3 length: 15 residues.